This passage covers 14 T cell receptor beta chains from one sample sequenced in a study of blood T cell repertoires in COVID-19. Profiling relied on immunoSEQ multiplex PCR, and the TCRdb table lists in-frame clones only, not all of them. The table lists 230,000 or so clones, roughly 88% of them singletons, with about 2.3% in the top ten. Source material: peripheral blood. The origin of the receptors is a man in his forties or fifties who had recovered from COVID-19.

This chain connects TRBV18 to TRBJ1-4; TRBD1 matches 7 bases. Losses at the gene ends were 3 bases for V and 8 bases for J; bases not matched to a gene: 12. Looked up from germline, CDR1 is KGHSH and CDR2 is LQKENI. This CDR3 region has 16 residues. CDR3 sequence reads: CASSPVKGGGGEKLFF. CDR3 nucleotides: TGTGCCAGCTCACCGGTAAAGGGCGGAGGGGGCGAAAAACTGTTTTTT.

This CDR3 is CASSEETGTEAFF. The DNA for the CDR3 is TGTGCCAGCAGTGAAGAGACAGGGACTGAAGCTTTCTTT. V is TRBV6-4 and J is TRBJ1-1; 7 nucleotides align to TRBD1. From germline, CDR1 is MRHNA and CDR2 SNTAGT. The CDR3 is made up of 13 amino acids. Trimming cost V 3 bases and J 5 bases; bases outside gene matches: 3.

The chain carries TRBV5-1 and TRBJ2-1; TRBD2 matches at 8 bases. Germline lookup yields CDR1 SGHRS and CDR2 YFSETQ. V lost 3 bases to trimming and J lost 6 bases; unmatched junction nucleotides: 14. The CDR3 has 17 amino acids. The CDR3 protein is CASSSLGTGGPGNEQFF. DNA for the CDR3: TGCGCCAGCAGCTCCCTCGGTACGGGAGGGCCAGGCAATGAGCAGTTCTTC.

This clone was counted only a few times. V usage is TRBV18 and J usage is TRBJ1-3, with D possibly TRBD1 on 6 matching bases. V shed 6 bases and J shed 2 bases, with 20 bases lying between them. This CDR3 has 17 residues. CDR1 and CDR2 from the germline V gene are KGHSH and LQKENI. In DNA form, the CDR3 reads TGTGCCAGCTCCCCAACCCGTCAGGGGACCACTGGAAACACCATATATTTT. Its protein product is CASSPTRQGTTGNTIYF.

The gene calls are TRBV30 and TRBJ2-1; possible D gene TRBD2, 6 bases. Looked up from germline, CDR1 is GTSNPN and CDR2 is SVGIG (reference sequence). The CDR3 is made up of 15 amino acids. V was shortened by 2 bases and J by 15 bases, with 26 bases between the two germline ends. CDR3: CAWSSITGTGEWVFF. CDR3 sequence (DNA): TGTGCCTGGAGTTCCATAACCGGGACTGGCGAGTGGGTGTTCTTC.

This chain uses TRBV29-1 with TRBJ2-5, with 10 bases fitting TRBD1. V lost 8 bases and J lost 4; bases outside the gene matches: 7. The length of the CDR3 is 13 residues. CDR1 and CDR2 from the germline V gene are SQVTM and ANQGSEA. This CDR3 reads CSLTGTGVETQYF. As DNA, the CDR3 is TGCAGCTTAACCGGGACAGGGGTAGAGACCCAGTACTTC.

This chain uses TRBV11-3 with TRBJ1-1; D unclear. CDR1 is SGHNT, CDR2 YENEEA, per germline. V was clipped by 5 bases and J by 5 bases, with 15 bases between them. The CDR3 is made up of 14 amino acids. CDR3 sequence: CASSVRDSATEAFF. CDR3 nucleotide sequence: TGTGCCAGCAGCGTCCGGGATTCGGCAACTGAAGCTTTCTTT.

This clone was detected many times. J is TRBJ1-2 and V is TRBV29-1; 7 positions match TRBD1. The germline V gene encodes CDR1 SQVTM and CDR2 ANQGSEA. The CDR3 contains 14 residues. V gave up 6 bases and J gave up 1 base; unmatched junction bases: 8. The CDR3 loop is CSVTRQGYNYGYTF. In DNA, the CDR3 is TGCAGCGTAACAAGACAGGGTTATAACTATGGCTACACCTTC. Full variable domain (missing parts from reference TRBV29-1 and TRBJ1-2): SAVISQKPSRDICQRGTSLTIQCQVDSQVTMMFWYRQQPGQSLTLIATANQGSEATYESGFVIDKFPISRPNLTFSTLTVSNMSPEDSSIYLCSVTRQGYNYGYTFGSGTRLTVV.

The V gene is TRBV15, the J gene TRBJ1-4, with a possible D match to TRBD1 (5 bases). The CDR3 sequence is 14 residues long. With 1 base removed from V and 8 bases from J, the gap between germline ends came to 11 bases. Germline V gene sequence: CDR1 LNHNV, CDR2 YYDKDF (reference sequence). As DNA, the CDR3 is TGTGCCACCAGCAGAGTAACAGGCTCCGAAAAACTGTTTTTT. It translates to CATSRVTGSEKLFF. Full variable domain (remainder filled in from reference TRBV15 and TRBJ1-4): DAMVIQNPRYQVTQFGKPVTLSCSQTLNHNVMYWYQQKSSQAPKLLFHYYDKDFNNEADTPDNFQSRRPNTSFCFLDIRSPGLGDTAMYLCATSRVTGSEKLFFGSGTQLSVL.

The chain has TRBV5-1 and TRBJ2-1; the match to TRBD1 covers 10 bases. Germline CDR1 SGHRS, CDR2 YFSETQ. The CDR3 runs 18 residues. The V segment lost 0 bases and the J segment 7 bases; nucleotides outside the gene matches: 13. The CDR3 bases are TGCGCCAGCAGCTTGGCCGGACGGACAGGGGGAATTAGGAATGAGCAGTTCTTC. This sequence encodes CASSLAGRTGGIRNEQFF.

Of note for this clone: Other nucleotide sequences in the sample specify the same CDR3. The chain carries TRBV5-1 and TRBJ1-2; possible D gene TRBD1, 6 bases. V lost 4 bases to trimming and J lost 4 bases, with 14 bases between them. The CDR3 extends over 14 amino acids. Germline V gene lookup returns CDR1 SGHRS and CDR2 YFSETQ. The CDR3 DNA follows: TGCGCCAGCAGCCTAGGGGGTCGGGTCTATGGCTACACCTTC. It yields the protein CASSLGGRVYGYTF.

This clone is a singleton in its sample. This chain links TRBV4-3 with TRBJ2-7; the match to TRBD1 covers 8 bases. Germline assignment: CDR1 LGHNA and CDR2 YSLEER. The CDR3 has 14 amino acids. V shed 0 bases and J 3 bases; nucleotides not matched to a gene: 1. CDR3 bases: TGCGCCAGCAGCCAAGAAGGGACAGGCTACGAGCAGTACTTC. Encoded protein: CASSQEGTGYEQYF.

This chain connects TRBV19 to TRBJ2-7; 7 nucleotides align to TRBD1. CDR1 is LNHDA and CDR2 is SQIVND in the germline V gene (reference sequence). This CDR3 is built from 12 residues. V dropped 7 bases and J dropped 6; count of bases not matched to a gene: 6. In DNA form, the CDR3 reads TGTGCCAGTACTCCACAGGGGCGCGAGCAGTACTTC. This encodes CASTPQGREQYF.

The chain has TRBV6-5 and TRBJ1-4; D not resolved. Trimming took 6 bases from V and 5 from J, leaving 7 bases between them. CDR1 and CDR2 (germline): MNHEY, SVGAGI. The CDR3 runs to 12 residues. The CDR3 nucleotides read TGTGCCAGCAGGCACAGAAATGAAAAACTGTTTTTT. Residues: CASRHRNEKLFF.